Below are 30 T cell receptor beta chains sequenced from a single sample in a study of T cells after yellow fever vaccination. TCRdb reanalysed the 5' RACE reads using MiXCR and keeps one entry per CDR3 protein. Of 300,000 to 450,000 distinct CDR3 sequences in the sample, approximately 6% were seen once. The input for sequencing was PBMCs, taken 5 days after the yellow fever booster vaccination. These receptors all come from a man aged 25 to 40 who received the YFV17D yellow fever vaccine.

The chain recombines TRBV29-1 with TRBJ2-3; unclear D gene. CDR3 size: 14 residues. Germline V gene lookup returns CDR1 SQVTM and CDR2 ANQGSEA. Trimming stripped 5 bases from V and 0 bases from J, with 12 bases between. The DNA for the CDR3 is TGCAGCGTTCGGACCCTTTCTAGCACAGATACGCAGTATTTT. Translated, it gives CSVRTLSSTDTQYF.

This clonotype was seen at least ten times. The V call is TRBV7-9, the J call TRBJ1-2; no reliable D call. Germline CDR1 SEHNR, CDR2 FQNEAQ (reference sequence). The CDR3 extends over 14 amino acids. Trimming left V 4 bases short and J 0 bases short, with 9 bases between. The CDR3 sequence is CASSSASSNYGYTF. CDR3 in DNA: TGTGCCAGCAGCTCAGCTTCATCTAACTATGGCTACACCTTC.

This clonotype was counted ten times or more. The chain uses TRBV12-3 or TRBV12-4 and TRBJ1-4; D not certain. V lost 6 bases to trimming and J lost 6 bases, with 20 bases between them. The CDR3 sequence is 16 residues long. This chain's CDR3 is CASSSFRGSRHEKLFF. In nucleotides, the CDR3 is TGTGCCAGCAGCAGCTTTCGGGGAAGCCGACATGAAAAACTGTTTTTT.

This clonotype was seen repeatedly, ten times or more. The chain employs TRBV7-2 and TRBJ2-1, with unresolved D. V lost 5 bases and J lost 10, with 12 bases in between. Germline loops: CDR1 SGHTA, CDR2 FQGNSA. This CDR3 spans 12 amino acids. DNA of the CDR3: TGTGCCAGCAGCCCCGCGCGCGGCGAGCAGTTCTTC. Amino acids: CASSPARGEQFF.

The sample holds many counts of this clonotype. The chain is built from TRBV5-1 and TRBJ2-2; the D call may be TRBD1 or TRBD2 (5 bases each). The CDR3 length is 16 residues. The V and J ends lost 1 base and 3 bases respectively, with 13 bases between them. CDR1 is SGHRS and CDR2 is YFSETQ in the germline V gene. This CDR3 is CASSLSAGSYTGELFF. CDR3 DNA: TGCGCCAGCAGCTTGTCCGCAGGGAGTTACACCGGGGAGCTGTTTTTT.

V usage is TRBV20-1 and J usage is TRBJ2-7, with 13 bases that match TRBD2. With 5 bases clipped from V and 2 bases from J, the junction kept 6 bases outside the gene matches. The CDR3 has 15 amino acids. Germline CDR1 is DFQATT and CDR2 is SNEGSKA (reference sequence). The CDR3 region has the DNA TGCAGTGCTCCCGGGACTAGCGGGACCCCCTACGAGCAGTACTTC. Its translation: CSAPGTSGTPYEQYF.

In its sample, this clonotype was seen a few times. The chain uses TRBV6-2 or TRBV6-3 and TRBJ2-7, with 7 bases aligning to TRBD1. The CDR3 sequence is 16 residues long. Germline assignment: CDR1 MNHEY and CDR2 SVGEGT. With V trimmed by 2 bases and J by 6 bases, 13 bases remained unmatched. This CDR3 reads CASSYPGQLIRGEQYF. The CDR3 bases are TGTGCCAGCAGTTACCCGGGACAGTTAATAAGAGGCGAGCAGTACTTC.

This clonotype was seen a handful of times. The chain joins TRBV11-1 to TRBJ2-1; tentatively, D is TRBD1 or TRBD2 (5 bases each). The CDR3 has 19 residues. The V gene's germline CDR1 is SGHAT and CDR2 FQDESV (reference sequence). The ends were cut back, 7 bases at V and 4 bases at J, with 29 bases in the middle. The CDR3 nucleotides read TGTGCCAGCATCAAGCAGGTTCTAAGGGGACCAACTCTGTACAATGAGCAGTTCTTC. It is translated as CASIKQVLRGPTLYNEQFF. Based on the CDR3 plus reference TRBV11-1 and TRBJ2-1, the full variable domain is EAEVAQSPRYKITEKSQAVAFWCDPISGHATLYWYRQILGQGPELLVQFQDESVVDDSQLPKDRFSAERLKGVDSTLKIQPAELGDSAMYLCASIKQVLRGPTLYNEQFFGPGTRLTVL.

This clonotype has at least ten counts. The chain has TRBV5-5 and TRBJ2-7; D is tentatively TRBD1 or TRBD2 (5 bases each). V lost 2 bases, J lost 4 bases, and 19 bases lay in between. CDR3 length: 16 residues. The V gene's germline CDR1 is SGHKS and CDR2 YYEKEE (reference sequence). CDR3 residues: CASSFTSGASAYEQYF. In nucleotides, the CDR3 is TGTGCCAGCAGCTTTACATCCGGGGCGAGTGCGTACGAGCAGTACTTC.

CDR3 nucleotide sequence: TGCGCCAGCAGCCAAGGGAGCGGGAGGACGTGGTCAGATACGCAGTATTTT. It specifies CASSQGSGRTWSDTQYF. The chain recombines TRBV4-3 with TRBJ2-3; 9 bases match TRBD2. This CDR3 region has 17 residues. Germline V gene data show CDR1 as LGHNA and CDR2 as YSLEER. With 1 base clipped from V and 4 bases from J, the junction kept 9 bases outside the gene matches.

The sample holds a few counts of this clonotype. This chain joins TRBV5-1 and TRBJ2-2; 9 bases match TRBD1. V shed 1 base, J shed 7 bases, and the junction held 5 bases outside the gene matches. The CDR3 is made up of 15 amino acids. CDR1 and CDR2 (germline): SGHRS, YFSETQ. CDR3 sequence (DNA): TGCGCCAGCAGCTTGTCGGGACAGGGTATCGGGGAGCTGTTTTTT. It is translated as CASSLSGQGIGELFF. Full variable domain (outside the CDR3, taken from reference TRBV5-1 and TRBJ2-2): KAGVTQTPRYLIKTRGQQVTLSCSPISGHRSVSWYQQTPGQGLQFLFEYFSETQRNKGNFPGRFSGRQFSNSRSEMNVSTLELGDSALYLCASSLSGQGIGELFFGEGSRLTVL.

This clonotype was seen a few times. The chain links TRBV6-5 to TRBJ2-3; 12 nucleotides line up with TRBD2. Germline V gene data show CDR1 as MNHEY and CDR2 as SVGAGI. The CDR3 runs 15 residues. Losses at the gene ends were 2 bases for V and 7 bases for J; bases not matched to a gene: 4. The CDR3 bases are TGTGCCAGCAGTTACGCTAGCGGGAGGGCTTATACGCAGTATTTT. Residues: CASSYASGRAYTQYF.

This clonotype appeared many times. The chain combines TRBV4-2 with TRBJ2-7; 12 bases are shared with TRBD2. Germline CDR1 is LGHNA and CDR2 is YNFKEQ. The CDR3 has 15 residues. The V segment lost 3 bases and the J segment 3 bases; nucleotides outside the gene matches: 3. The DNA for the CDR3 is TGTGCCAGCAGCCACGGACTAGCGGGACTCTACGAGCAGTACTTC. This sequence encodes CASSHGLAGLYEQYF.

V and J are TRBV21-1 and TRBJ2-1. TRBV21-1 is a pseudogene locus. CDR3 length equals 16 residues. The CDR3 is CASSKGRISSYNEQFF. CDR3 sequence (DNA): TGTGCCAGCAGCAAAGGTAGAATAAGCTCCTACAATGAGCAGTTCTTC.

This clonotype was seen only a few times. This chain joins TRBV4-3 and TRBJ2-1; TRBD2 is a possible D gene (6 bases). CDR1 is LGHNA and CDR2 is YSLEER in the germline V gene. Trimming removed 0 bases from V and 6 bases from J, with 12 bases in between. This CDR3 has 15 residues. The CDR3 DNA sequence: TGCGCCAGCAGCCAAGATAGGGCGGGAATCAATGAGCAGTTCTTC. It encodes CASSQDRAGINEQFF.

This clonotype appeared many times. The rearrangement links TRBV6-2 or TRBV6-3 to TRBJ2-2; 8 nucleotides match TRBD1. The length of the CDR3 is 14 residues. V gave up 7 bases and J gave up 2 bases; unmatched junction bases: 3. Germline values: CDR1 MNHEY, CDR2 SVGEGT. CDR3 in DNA: TGTGCCAGCATCCCAGGGGGCAACACCGGGGAGCTGTTTTTT. It encodes CASIPGGNTGELFF.

This clonotype was seen ten or more times. The chain recombines TRBV20-1 with TRBJ2-3, with D perhaps matching TRBD1 (6 bases). Trimming removed 0 bases from V and 4 bases from J, with 11 bases in between. Germline CDR1 DFQATT, CDR2 SNEGSKA (reference sequence). This CDR3 spans 14 amino acids. CDR3 in DNA: TGCAGTGCTAGAGATCCCAGGGGTGCAGATACGCAGTATTTT. This sequence encodes CSARDPRGADTQYF.

This chain joins TRBV28 and TRBJ2-1; D is uncertain. CDR1 is MDHEN and CDR2 is SYDVKM in the germline V gene. This CDR3 has 12 amino acids. The V and J ends lost 4 bases and 9 bases respectively, with 10 bases between them. The CDR3 DNA follows: TGTGCCAGCAGTTGGGTCCCAAGTGAGCAGTTCTTC. Its protein is CASSWVPSEQFF.

This clonotype was seen ten or more times. The CDR3 nucleotides are TGTGCCAGCTGCAACATCGGGACAGTTGAAAAACTGTTTTTT. Amino acid sequence: CASCNIGTVEKLFF. This chain connects TRBV6-2 or TRBV6-3 to TRBJ1-4, with 7 positions matching TRBD1. CDR1 is MNHEY, CDR2 SVGEGT, per germline. Trimming at V came to 8 bases and at J to 7 bases, leaving 10 bases not matched to a gene. The CDR3 has 14 residues.

This chain connects TRBV29-1 to TRBJ2-5, with 8 positions matching TRBD2. This CDR3 region has 12 residues. Germline assignment: CDR1 SQVTM and CDR2 ANQGSEA. J gave up 5 bases and V 4 bases, and 3 bases lay outside the gene matches. The CDR3: CSVAAGVETQYF. CDR3 DNA sequence: TGCAGCGTTGCAGCGGGAGTTGAGACCCAGTACTTC.

The table lists this clonotype with many counts. The J gene is TRBJ2-1, the V gene TRBV19; D tentatively reads TRBD1 or TRBD2 (5 bases each). The CDR3 contains 15 residues. Deletions cut 1 base from V and 10 bases from J, with 17 bases between. Germline CDR1 LNHDA, CDR2 SQIVND (reference sequence). The CDR3: CASSIGVAWGREQFF. The DNA for the CDR3 is TGTGCCAGTAGTATAGGAGTAGCTTGGGGACGGGAGCAGTTCTTC.

This clonotype showed up just a few times. CDR3 loop: CASSHWDRETQYF. The CDR3 DNA is TGTGCCAGCAGTCACTGGGACAGAGAGACCCAGTACTTC. The chain carries TRBV12-3 or TRBV12-4 and TRBJ2-5; 7 bases are shared with TRBD1. There are 13 residues in the CDR3. J was trimmed by 4 bases and V by 5 bases; bases with no gene match: 4.

This clonotype was detected only a few times. The V gene is TRBV7-2, the J gene TRBJ2-3; D may be TRBD1 (6 bases). CDR3 length equals 15 residues. In germline, CDR1 is SGHTA, CDR2 FQGNSA. V was pared by 5 bases and J by 0 bases, with 12 bases between. The DNA for the CDR3 is TGTGCCAGCAGCCTGGACAGTTCTAGCACAGATACGCAGTATTTT. Protein product: CASSLDSSSTDTQYF.

The CDR3 bases are TGCAGTGCTAGAGTCTCCTCGAGCAACCAAGAGACCCAGTACTTC. This translates into CSARVSSSNQETQYF. V is TRBV20-1 and J is TRBJ2-5; no clear D. CDR1 and CDR2 (germline): DFQATT, SNEGSKA (reference sequence). The CDR3 has 15 amino acids. Trimming shortened V by 1 base and J by 0 bases, and 12 bases separated the two germline ends.

The chain couples TRBV7-2 to TRBJ1-5; D remains ambiguous. This CDR3 has 13 residues. The germline gives CDR1 SGHTA, CDR2 FQGNSA. The V and J ends lost 2 bases and 6 bases respectively, with 8 bases between them. CDR3 loop: CASSLTGFQPQHF. The CDR3 DNA is TGTGCCAGCAGCTTAACGGGGTTTCAGCCCCAGCATTTT.

There are a few counts of this clonotype. The chain recombines TRBV5-1 with TRBJ2-7; D gene ambiguous. This CDR3 has 16 amino acids. Per germline, CDR1 SGHRS and CDR2 YFSETQ. The V gene lost 0 bases and the J gene lost 2 bases, with 15 bases spanning the gap. CDR3 nucleotides: TGCGCCAGCAGCTTGGTATACCCCTGGGCCACCTACGAGCAGTACTTC. Protein sequence: CASSLVYPWATYEQYF.

The chain is built from TRBV9 and TRBJ2-1; TRBD2 matches at 7 bases. Per the germline V gene, CDR1 is SGDLS and CDR2 is YYNGEE. The CDR3 sequence is 12 residues long. Trimming cost V 3 bases and J 8 bases; bases outside gene matches: 2. CDR3 DNA: TGTGCCAGCAGCGAAACTAGCGATGAGCAGTTCTTC. This sequence encodes CASSETSDEQFF.

J is TRBJ2-7 and V is TRBV28, with TRBD2 identical over 10 bases. V was clipped by 3 bases and J by 4 bases; unmatched bases: 9. The CDR3 has 16 residues. CDR1 and CDR2 (germline): MDHEN, SYDVKM. The CDR3 DNA reads TGTGCCAGCAGTTTCCCCACTAGCGGGATTTTTTACGAGCAGTACTTC. Its translation is CASSFPTSGIFYEQYF.

In this sample, this clonotype turned up a few times. The chain employs TRBV20-1 and TRBJ2-1; D unresolved. CDR1 is DFQATT and CDR2 is SNEGSKA in the germline V gene (reference sequence). The length of the CDR3 is 13 residues. V was cut by 4 bases and J by 6 bases, with 13 bases left in between. In DNA, the CDR3 is TGCAGTGCTATTTTACTAAGAACCAATGAGCAGTTCTTC. Protein product: CSAILLRTNEQFF.

This clonotype has only a few counts. This chain links TRBV5-5 with TRBJ2-7, with D maybe TRBD2 (6 bases). This CDR3 comprises 13 residues. Trimming took 4 bases from V and 7 from J, leaving 15 bases between them. Germline CDR1 is SGHKS and CDR2 is YYEKEE (reference sequence). CDR3 in DNA: TGTGCCAGCAGCGGGCCTAGCGCTGTGGAGCAGTACTTC. It encodes CASSGPSAVEQYF.